This passage covers 11 T cell receptor beta chains from one sample sequenced in a study of T cells in Graves' hyperthyroidism and ophthalmopathy. Authors of the study amplified TCR beta CDR3 regions from RNA transcripts. In the first-round RT-PCR of the TCR CDR3, the HTBI primer set was used. TCRdb called the multiplex PCR reads again in MiXCR, with one record for every CDR3 protein. This table holds 460,000 or so distinct CDR3 sequences, about 15% found once. Input material: blood. The receptors stem from a woman under 30 with Graves' hyperthyroidism.

This clonotype was observed many times. The V gene is TRBV11-1, the J gene TRBJ2-3; tentatively, D is TRBD2 (6 bases). Trimming stripped 10 bases from V and 2 bases from J, with 22 bases between. Germline-derived CDR1 and CDR2 are SGHAT and FQDESV (reference sequence). The CDR3 covers 16 residues. As DNA, the CDR3 is TGTGCCACCGGACTGGAGGGGTTCCCACCCACAGATACGCAGTATTTT. It specifies CATGLEGFPPTDTQYF.

This clonotype has a handful of counts. The chain employs TRBV5-1 and TRBJ2-3; 7 bases line up with TRBD1. Trimming at V came to 4 bases and at J to 0 bases, leaving 17 bases not matched to a gene. Looked up from germline, CDR1 is SGHRS and CDR2 is YFSETQ. The CDR3 extends over 19 amino acids. In DNA form, the CDR3 reads TGCGCCAGCAGCCACCCGACACAGACAGGGCCAACTAGCACAGATACGCAGTATTTT. Protein: CASSHPTQTGPTSTDTQYF.

The rearrangement joins TRBV7-8 to TRBJ2-1; possibly TRBD2 for D (6 bases). Between the trimmed V and J ends, which lost 5 bases and 5 bases, there was a span of 25 bases. The CDR3 is 18 residues long. Per the germline V gene, CDR1 is SGHVS and CDR2 is FQNEAQ. The CDR3 DNA is TGTGCCAGCAGCCCCAAGGTTCCTAGCGTTCCTTCCCACAATGAGCAGTTCTTC. Protein: CASSPKVPSVPSHNEQFF.

In this sample, this clonotype turned up many times. The chain is built from TRBV7-3 and TRBJ2-1; D perhaps matches TRBD2 (6 bases). The CDR3 loop spans 15 amino acids. CDR1 and CDR2 from the germline V gene are SGHTA and FQGTGA. Deletions cut 4 bases from V and 4 bases from J, with 14 bases between. The CDR3 DNA reads TGTGCCAGCAGCTCCCCGGGAGAGGGGTACAATGAGCAGTTCTTC. Amino acid sequence: CASSSPGEGYNEQFF.

There are many counts of this clonotype. The chain is built from TRBV12-3 or TRBV12-4 and TRBJ2-7, with a tentative D call TRBD1 (5 bases). The ends were cut back, 5 bases at V and 4 bases at J, with 15 bases in the middle. The CDR3 has 14 amino acids. The CDR3: CASSQQERSYEQYF. CDR3 bases: TGTGCCAGCAGTCAACAGGAGCGAAGTTACGAGCAGTACTTC.

The table lists this clonotype with many counts. The V call is TRBV10-3, the J call TRBJ1-1; TRBD1 is a possible D gene (5 bases). The V gene's germline CDR1 is ENHRY and CDR2 SYGVKD. The CDR3 spans 18 residues. V was cut by 6 bases and J by 4 bases, with 27 bases left in between. The CDR3 reads CAIRAGGGAVSMGTEAFF. DNA of the CDR3: TGTGCCATCAGGGCAGGTGGGGGAGCGGTTTCTATGGGCACTGAAGCTTTCTTT.

V is TRBV24-1 and J is TRBJ2-1, with 10 bases aligning to TRBD2. J gave up 6 bases and V 4 bases, and 8 bases lay outside the gene matches. Germline V gene lookup returns CDR1 KGHDR and CDR2 SFDVKD. The CDR3 runs 16 residues. CDR3 coding DNA: TGTGCCACCAGTGAGGGGCTAGCGGGAGCGGCCAATGAGCAGTTCTTC. This encodes CATSEGLAGAANEQFF.

This clonotype was found many times. The chain is built from TRBV11-2 and TRBJ1-1; 8 bases agree with TRBD1. V dropped 2 bases and J dropped 6; count of bases not matched to a gene: 8. The CDR3 length is 15 residues. Per the germline V gene, CDR1 is SGHAT and CDR2 is FQNNGV. CDR3 loop: CASSLSVVQGAEAFF. The CDR3 coding sequence is TGTGCCAGCAGCTTATCGGTGGTACAGGGGGCTGAAGCTTTCTTT.

This rearrangement joins TRBV9 to TRBJ1-2, with 7 bases fitting TRBD1. The CDR3 has 17 residues. CDR1 and CDR2 (germline): SGDLS, YYNGEE. J gave up 1 base and V 4 bases, and 13 bases lay outside the gene matches. The CDR3: CASSPGAGQRFNYGYTF. DNA of the CDR3: TGTGCCAGCAGCCCCGGTGCGGGACAGAGATTTAACTATGGCTACACCTTC.

This clonotype appeared many times. The V and J genes are TRBV5-5 and TRBJ2-2, with a possible D match to TRBD1 (5 bases). The CDR3 runs 17 residues. The V gene's germline CDR1 is SGHKS and CDR2 YYEKEE (reference sequence). V lost 1 base and J lost 0, with 13 bases in between. The CDR3 loop reads CASSLRATDANTGELFF. The CDR3 DNA reads as TGTGCCAGCAGCTTGAGAGCGACAGACGCGAACACCGGGGAGCTGTTTTTT.

In regard to this clonotype: One base away lies a much larger clone, so this may be a sequencing read error. The chain uses TRBV2 and TRBJ1-1; D remains unclear. The V gene lost 3 bases and the J gene lost 4 bases, with 12 bases spanning the gap. The CDR3 loop spans 14 amino acids. Germline V CDR1 and CDR2: SNHLY, FYNNEI. CDR3 amino acids: CASSDPGYGTEAFF. CDR3 DNA sequence: TGTGCCAGCAGTGATCCGGGTTACGGCACTGAAGCTTTCTTT.